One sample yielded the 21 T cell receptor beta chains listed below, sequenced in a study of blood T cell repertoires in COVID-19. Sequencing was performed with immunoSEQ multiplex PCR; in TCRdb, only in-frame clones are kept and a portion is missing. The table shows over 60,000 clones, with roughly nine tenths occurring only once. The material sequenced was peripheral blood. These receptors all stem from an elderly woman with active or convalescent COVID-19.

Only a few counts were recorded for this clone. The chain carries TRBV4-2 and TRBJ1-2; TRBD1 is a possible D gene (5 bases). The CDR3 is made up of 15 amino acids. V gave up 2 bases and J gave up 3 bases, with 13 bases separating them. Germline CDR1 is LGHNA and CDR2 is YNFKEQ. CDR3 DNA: TGTGCCAGCAGCCAAACCCCGGGGGACCACTATGGCTACACCTTC. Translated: CASSQTPGDHYGYTF.

The CDR3 nucleotides are TGTGCCAGCAGCCCGTCCGGAGAGTGGGATGAGCAGTTCTTC. It yields the protein CASSPSGEWDEQFF. The rearrangement uses TRBV9 and TRBJ2-1; no clear D gene. Trimming took 4 bases from V and 8 from J, leaving 16 bases between them. The CDR3 spans 14 residues. Germline loops: CDR1 SGDLS, CDR2 YYNGEE.

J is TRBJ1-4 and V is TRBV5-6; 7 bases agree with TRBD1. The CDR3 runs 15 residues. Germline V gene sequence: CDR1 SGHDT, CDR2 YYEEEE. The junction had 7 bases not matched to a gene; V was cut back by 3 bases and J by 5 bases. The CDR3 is CASSSTGTANEKLFF. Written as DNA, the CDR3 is TGTGCCAGCAGCTCGACCGGGACAGCAAATGAAAAACTGTTTTTT.

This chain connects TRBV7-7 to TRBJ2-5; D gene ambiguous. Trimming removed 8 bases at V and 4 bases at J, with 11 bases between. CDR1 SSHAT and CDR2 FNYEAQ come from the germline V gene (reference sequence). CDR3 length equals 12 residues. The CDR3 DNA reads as TGTGCCAGCGCCAGCGCCGGAGAGACCCAGTACTTC. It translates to CASASAGETQYF.

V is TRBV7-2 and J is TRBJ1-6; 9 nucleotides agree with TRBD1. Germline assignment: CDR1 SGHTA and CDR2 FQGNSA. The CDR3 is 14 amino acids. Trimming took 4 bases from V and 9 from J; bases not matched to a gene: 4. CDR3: CASSWRDRASPLHF. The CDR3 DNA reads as TGTGCCAGCAGCTGGAGGGACAGGGCTTCACCCCTCCACTTT.

The CDR3 DNA reads as TGTGCCAGCAGCTGGGCAGAGGGACAGGAGTACTACGAGCAGTACTTC. Its protein is CASSWAEGQEYYEQYF. This chain connects TRBV5-5 to TRBJ2-7; 8 bases match TRBD1. The CDR3 extends over 16 amino acids. CDR1 and CDR2 (germline): SGHKS, YYEKEE (reference sequence). V lost 3 bases to trimming and J lost 3 bases; unmatched junction nucleotides: 11.

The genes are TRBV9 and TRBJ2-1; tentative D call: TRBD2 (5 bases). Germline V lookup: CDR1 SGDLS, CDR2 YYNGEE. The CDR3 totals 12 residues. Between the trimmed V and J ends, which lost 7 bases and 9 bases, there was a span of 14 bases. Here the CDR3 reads CASLAGGGEQFF. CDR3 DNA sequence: TGTGCCAGCCTCGCCGGAGGCGGTGAGCAGTTCTTC.

CDR3 amino acids: CASSSTGPWETQYF. The CDR3 DNA reads TGTGCCAGCAGCTCGACAGGGCCCTGGGAGACCCAGTACTTC. This chain links TRBV11-2 with TRBJ2-5; TRBD1 matches at 7 bases. The junction had 7 bases not matched to a gene; V was cut back by 4 bases and J by 5 bases. The germline V gene has CDR1 SGHAT and CDR2 FQNNGV. CDR3 length: 14 amino acids.

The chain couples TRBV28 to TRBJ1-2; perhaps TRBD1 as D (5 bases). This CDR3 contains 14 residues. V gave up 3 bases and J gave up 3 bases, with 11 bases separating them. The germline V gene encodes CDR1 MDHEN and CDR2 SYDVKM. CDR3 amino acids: CASSLDPTDYGYTF. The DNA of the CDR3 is TGTGCCAGCAGTTTGGACCCGACAGACTATGGCTACACCTTC.

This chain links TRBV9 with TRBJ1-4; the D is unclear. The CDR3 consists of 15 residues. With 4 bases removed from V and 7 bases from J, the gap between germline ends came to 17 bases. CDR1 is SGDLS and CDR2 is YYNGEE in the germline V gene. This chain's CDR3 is CASSTSTGRSEKLFF. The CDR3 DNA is TGTGCCAGCAGCACTTCAACGGGTAGGAGTGAAAAACTGTTTTTT.

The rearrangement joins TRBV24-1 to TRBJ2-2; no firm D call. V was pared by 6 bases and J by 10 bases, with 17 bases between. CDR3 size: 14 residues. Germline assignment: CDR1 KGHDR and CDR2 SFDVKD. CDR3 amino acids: CATSSESPPPELFF. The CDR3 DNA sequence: TGTGCCACCAGTTCAGAATCACCACCGCCGGAGCTGTTTTTT.

CDR3 sequence reads: CASSPSGTGYEQYF. The CDR3 nucleotides read TGTGCCAGCAGTCCTTCCGGGACAGGCTACGAGCAGTACTTC. The chain recombines TRBV6-5 with TRBJ2-7, with TRBD1 matching over 8 bases. The CDR3 sequence is 14 residues long. V lost 5 bases to trimming and J lost 3 bases; unmatched junction nucleotides: 6. Germline CDR1 is MNHEY and CDR2 is SVGAGI.

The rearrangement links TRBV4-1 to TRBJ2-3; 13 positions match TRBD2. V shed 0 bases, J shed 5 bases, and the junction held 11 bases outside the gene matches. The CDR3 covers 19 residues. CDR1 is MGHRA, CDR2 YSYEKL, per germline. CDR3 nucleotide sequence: TGCGCCAGCAGCCAAGAGGGTACCCGACTAGCGGGGGGCAGAGATACGCAGTATTTT. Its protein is CASSQEGTRLAGGRDTQYF.

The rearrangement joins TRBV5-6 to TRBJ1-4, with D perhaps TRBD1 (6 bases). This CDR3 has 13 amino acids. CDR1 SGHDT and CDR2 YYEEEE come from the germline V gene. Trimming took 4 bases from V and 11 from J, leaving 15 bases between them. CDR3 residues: CASSLPQGGKLFF. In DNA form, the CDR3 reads TGTGCCAGCAGCCTGCCACAGGGAGGGAAACTGTTTTTT.

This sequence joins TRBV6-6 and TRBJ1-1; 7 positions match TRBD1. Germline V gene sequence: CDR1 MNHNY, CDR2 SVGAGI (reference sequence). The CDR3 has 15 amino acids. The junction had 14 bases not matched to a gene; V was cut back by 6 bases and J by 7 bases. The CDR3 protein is CASRVERGLEGEAFF. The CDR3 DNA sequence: TGTGCCAGCAGAGTCGAGAGGGGGCTGGAGGGTGAAGCTTTCTTT.

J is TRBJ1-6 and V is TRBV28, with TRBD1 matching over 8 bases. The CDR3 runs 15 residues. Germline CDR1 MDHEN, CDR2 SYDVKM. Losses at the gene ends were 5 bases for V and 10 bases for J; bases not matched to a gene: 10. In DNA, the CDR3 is TGTGCCAGCAGTCTCCGGACAGGGATGGGATCACCCCTCCACTTT. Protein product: CASSLRTGMGSPLHF. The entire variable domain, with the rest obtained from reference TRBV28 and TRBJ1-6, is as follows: DVKVTQSSRYLVKRTGEKVFLECVQDMDHENMFWYRQDPGLGLRLIYFSYDVKMKEKGDIPEGYSVSREKKERFSLILESASTNQTSMYLCASSLRTGMGSPLHFGNGTRLTVT.

The CDR3: CASSLGRGQETQYF. The CDR3 nucleotides read TGTGCCAGCAGCTTGGGACGGGGTCAAGAGACCCAGTACTTC. The chain is built from TRBV5-6 and TRBJ2-5; perhaps TRBD2 as D (5 bases). The CDR3 is 14 residues long. Germline V gene sequence: CDR1 SGHDT, CDR2 YYEEEE. Trimming removed 0 bases at V and 2 bases at J, with 8 bases between.

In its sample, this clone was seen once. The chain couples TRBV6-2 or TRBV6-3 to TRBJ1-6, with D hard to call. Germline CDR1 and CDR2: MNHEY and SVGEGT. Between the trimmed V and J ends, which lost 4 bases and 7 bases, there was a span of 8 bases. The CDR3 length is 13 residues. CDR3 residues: CASSWGGNSPLHF. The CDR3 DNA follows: TGTGCCAGCAGTTGGGGAGGGAATTCACCCCTCCACTTT.

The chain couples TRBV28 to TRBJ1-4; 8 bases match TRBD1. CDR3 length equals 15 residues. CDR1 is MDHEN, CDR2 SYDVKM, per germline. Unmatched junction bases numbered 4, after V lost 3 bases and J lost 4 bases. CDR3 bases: TGTGCCAGCAGTTTGACCGGACAGGGTAATGAAAAACTGTTTTTT. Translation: CASSLTGQGNEKLFF.

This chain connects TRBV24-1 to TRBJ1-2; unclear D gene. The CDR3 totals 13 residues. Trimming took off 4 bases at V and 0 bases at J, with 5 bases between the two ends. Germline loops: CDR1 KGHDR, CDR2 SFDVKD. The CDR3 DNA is TGTGCCACCAGTGACAGTACTAACTATGGCTACACCTTC. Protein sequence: CATSDSTNYGYTF.

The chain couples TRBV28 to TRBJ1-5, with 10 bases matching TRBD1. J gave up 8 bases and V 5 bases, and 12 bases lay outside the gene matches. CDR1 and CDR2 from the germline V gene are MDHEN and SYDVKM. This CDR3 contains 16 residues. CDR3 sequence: CASSTLSTGGSEPQHF. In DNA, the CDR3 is TGTGCCAGCAGTACTTTATCGACAGGGGGCTCCGAGCCCCAGCATTTT.